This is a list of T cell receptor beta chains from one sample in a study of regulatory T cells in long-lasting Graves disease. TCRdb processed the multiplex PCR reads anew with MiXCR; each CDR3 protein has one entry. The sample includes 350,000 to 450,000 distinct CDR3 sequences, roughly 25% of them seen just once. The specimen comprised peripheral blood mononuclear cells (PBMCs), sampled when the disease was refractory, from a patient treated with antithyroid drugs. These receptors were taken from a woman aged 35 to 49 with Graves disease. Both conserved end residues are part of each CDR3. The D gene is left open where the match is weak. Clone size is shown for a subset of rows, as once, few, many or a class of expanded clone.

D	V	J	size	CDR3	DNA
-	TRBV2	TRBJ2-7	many	CASRGAQGREQYF	TGTGCCAGCAGGGGAGCACAGGGACGCGAGCAGTACTTC
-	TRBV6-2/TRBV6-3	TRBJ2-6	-	CASSRTQISGANVLTF	TGTGCCAGCAGTCGGACCCAGATCTCTGGGGCCAACGTCCTGACTTTC
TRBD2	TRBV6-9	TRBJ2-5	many	CASSYSRGYLLAGSLGETQYF	TGTGCCAGCAGTTACTCTCGCGGATATCTCCTAGCGGGTAGCCTGGGAGAGACCCAGTACTTC
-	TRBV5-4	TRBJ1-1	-	CASSIQGAAEAFF	TGTGCCAGCAGCATTCAGGGAGCCGCTGAAGCTTTCTTT
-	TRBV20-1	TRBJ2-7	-	CSARWIRGSYEQYF	TGCAGTGCTAGGTGGATAAGGGGCTCCTACGAGCAGTACTTC
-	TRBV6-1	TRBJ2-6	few	CASSTQLGANVLTF	TGTGCCAGCAGTACCCAACTCGGGGCCAACGTCCTGACTTTC
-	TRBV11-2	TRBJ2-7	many	CASSLSGEGYEQYF	TGTGCCAGCAGCTTATCCGGGGAAGGCTACGAGCAGTACTTC
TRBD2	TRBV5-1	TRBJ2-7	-	CASSLDTSGSYEQYF	TGCGCCAGCAGCTTGGACACTAGCGGGAGTTACGAGCAGTACTTC
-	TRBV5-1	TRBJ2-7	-	CASSLGEGVFYYEQYF	TGCGCCAGCAGCTTGGGTGAGGGAGTCTTTTACTACGAGCAGTACTTC
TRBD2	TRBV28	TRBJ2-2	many	CASSSGTTAGELFF	TGTGCCAGCAGTTCCGGGACTACGGCCGGGGAGCTGTTTTTT
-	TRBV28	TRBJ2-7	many	CASSTAGSYEQYF	TGTGCCAGCTCGACCGCGGGCTCCTACGAGCAGTACTTC
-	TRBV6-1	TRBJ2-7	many	CASRTPIRGEQYF	TGTGCCAGCAGGACCCCTATCAGGGGCGAGCAGTACTTC
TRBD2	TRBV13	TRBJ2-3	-	CASSLEGLAGSTDTQYF	TGTGCCAGCAGCTTAGAAGGGCTAGCGGGGAGCACAGATACGCAGTATTTT
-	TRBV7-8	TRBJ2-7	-	CASSPRFEQYF	TGTGCCAGCAGCCCGCGGTTCGAGCAGTACTTC
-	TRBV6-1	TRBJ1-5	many	CASSEQESNQPQHF	TGTGCCAGCAGTGAACAGGAGAGCAATCAGCCCCAGCATTTT
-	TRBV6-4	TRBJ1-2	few	CASSEEEGGNNYGYTF	TGTGCCAGCAGTGAGGAAGAGGGAGGAAATAACTATGGCTACACCTTC
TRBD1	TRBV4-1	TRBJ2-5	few	CASSPAGTGQETQYF	TGCGCCAGCAGCCCCGCTGGGACAGGGCAAGAGACCCAGTACTTC
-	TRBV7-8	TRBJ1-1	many	CASSLGPRGYDTEAFF	TGTGCCAGCAGCTTAGGGCCCAGGGGATATGACACTGAAGCTTTCTTT
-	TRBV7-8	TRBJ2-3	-	CASSPTTRFRGTQYF	TGTGCCAGCAGCCCAACGACCCGGTTTAGAGGTACGCAGTATTTT
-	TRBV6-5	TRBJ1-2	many	CASSYGSYGYTF	TGTGCCAGCAGTTACGGCAGCTATGGCTACACCTTC
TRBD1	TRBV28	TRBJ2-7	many	CASSTSLQGRYF	TGTGCCAGCAGTACCAGCCTACAGGGGAGGTACTTC
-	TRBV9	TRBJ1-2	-	CASSVGWGGYTF	TGTGCCAGCAGCGTGGGATGGGGCGGCTACACCTTC
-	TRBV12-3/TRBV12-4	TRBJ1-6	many	CASSLAAYNSPLHF	TGTGCCAGCAGCCTCGCCGCCTATAATTCACCCCTCCACTTT
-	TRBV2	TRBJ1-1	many	CASSRLGSVTEAFF	TGTGCCAGCAGCCGCCTGGGCTCGGTCACTGAAGCTTTCTTT
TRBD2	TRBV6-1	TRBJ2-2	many	CASRLAGGLNGELFF	TGTGCCAGCAGACTAGCGGGAGGGCTTAACGGGGAGCTGTTTTTT
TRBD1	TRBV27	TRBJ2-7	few	CASSFLGQGYYEQYF	TGTGCCAGCAGTTTTCTAGGACAGGGGTACTACGAGCAGTACTTC
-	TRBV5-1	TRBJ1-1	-	CASSRGDMNTEAFF	TGCGCCAGCAGCCGGGGAGACATGAACACTGAAGCTTTCTTT
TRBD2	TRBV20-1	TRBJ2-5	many	CSASLAGVETQYF	TGCAGTGCTAGTCTAGCGGGAGTAGAGACCCAGTACTTC
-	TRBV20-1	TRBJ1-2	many	CSARRTDLSGYTF	TGCAGTGCTAGGCGAACGGACCTCTCCGGCTACACCTTC
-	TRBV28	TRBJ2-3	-	CATNPVEGRTGTGTQYF	TGTGCCACCAACCCCGTGGAGGGGAGGACAGGAACTGGTACGCAGTATTTT
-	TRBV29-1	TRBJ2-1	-	CSVESGSKSSYNEQFF	TGCAGCGTTGAAAGCGGCAGTAAGAGCTCCTACAATGAGCAGTTCTTC
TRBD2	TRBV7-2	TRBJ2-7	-	CASSMTSRYEQYF	TGTGCCAGCAGCATGACTAGCAGGTACGAGCAGTACTTC
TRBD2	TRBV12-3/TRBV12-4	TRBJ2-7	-	CASSYIAGEAYEQYF	TGTGCCAGCAGCTATATAGCGGGAGAGGCCTACGAGCAGTACTTC
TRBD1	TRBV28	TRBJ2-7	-	CASSSSVGTGDPIEQYF	TGTGCCAGCAGTTCCTCCGTCGGGACAGGGGACCCAATAGAGCAGTACTTC
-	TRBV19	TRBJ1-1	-	CASSIDSSRGTEAFF	TGTGCCAGTAGTATAGATTCTTCCAGGGGCACTGAAGCTTTCTTT
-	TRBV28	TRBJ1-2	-	CASSRAGNVNYGYTF	TGTGCCAGCAGTCGGGCCGGGAACGTTAACTATGGCTACACCTTC
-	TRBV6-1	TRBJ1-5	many	CASSRDGYNQPQHF	TGTGCCAGCAGTAGGGACGGATACAATCAGCCCCAGCATTTT
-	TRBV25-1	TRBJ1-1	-	CASSEYRGTEAFF	TGTGCCAGCAGTGAATATCGGGGCACTGAAGCTTTCTTT
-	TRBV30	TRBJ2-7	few	CALGKVPRGWEQYF	TGTGCCTTGGGAAAAGTTCCACGGGGTTGGGAGCAGTACTTC
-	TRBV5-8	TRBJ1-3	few	CASSFSRGLGNTIYF	TGTGCCAGCAGCTTCTCACGGGGCCTCGGAAACACCATATATTTT
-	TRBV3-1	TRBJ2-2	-	CASSQGYRGGGELFF	TGTGCCAGCAGCCAAGGATACAGAGGGGGCGGGGAGCTGTTTTTT
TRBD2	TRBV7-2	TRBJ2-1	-	CASSPPGLAEGRGQSF	TGTGCCAGCAGCCCCCCGGGACTAGCGGAGGGGAGAGGGCAGTCCTTC
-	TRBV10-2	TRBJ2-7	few	CASSEWDRPTYEQYF	TGCGCCAGCAGTGAGTGGGACCGCCCTACCTACGAGCAGTACTTC
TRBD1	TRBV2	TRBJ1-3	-	CASSLTGPGNTIYF	TGTGCCAGCAGTTTGACAGGGCCTGGAAACACCATATATTTT
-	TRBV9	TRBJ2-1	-	CASSVSGTAGQFF	TGTGCCAGCAGCGTATCGGGGACGGCGGGGCAGTTCTTC
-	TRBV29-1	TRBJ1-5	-	CSVASGVGQPQHF	TGCAGCGTTGCTTCCGGGGTCGGTCAGCCCCAGCATTTT
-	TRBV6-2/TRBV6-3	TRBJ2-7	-	CASSEVGPISSYEQYF	TGTGCCAGCAGTGAAGTGGGACCGATATCCTCCTACGAGCAGTACTTC
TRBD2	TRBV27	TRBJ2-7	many	CASSLLAGVAYEQYF	TGTGCCAGCAGTTTGTTGGCGGGAGTTGCCTACGAGCAGTACTTC
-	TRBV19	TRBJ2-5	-	CASTQLGGETQYF	TGTGCCAGTACCCAGCTAGGTGGGGAGACCCAGTACTTC
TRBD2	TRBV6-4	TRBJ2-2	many	CASSASGSTGELFF	TGTGCCAGCAGTGCTAGCGGGTCCACCGGGGAGCTGTTTTTT
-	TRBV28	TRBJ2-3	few	CASSFSEAGPDTQYF	TGTGCCAGCAGTTTTTCAGAGGCAGGGCCAGATACGCAGTATTTT
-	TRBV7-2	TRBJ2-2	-	CASSSTSFGELFF	TGTGCCAGCAGCTCGACGAGTTTCGGGGAGCTGTTTTTT
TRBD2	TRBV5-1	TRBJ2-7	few	CASSLVTSGHYEQYF	TGCGCCAGCAGCTTAGTCACTAGCGGGCACTACGAGCAGTACTTC
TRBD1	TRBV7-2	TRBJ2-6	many	CASSARDSLSGANVLTF	TGTGCCAGCAGCGCCCGGGACAGCCTCTCTGGGGCCAACGTCCTGACTTTC
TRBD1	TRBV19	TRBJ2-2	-	CASSKDRDTGELFF	TGTGCCAGTAGTAAAGACAGGGACACCGGGGAGCTGTTTTTT
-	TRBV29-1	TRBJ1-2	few	CSVDSLLSGYTF	TGCAGCGTGGACAGCCTCTTGAGTGGCTACACCTTC
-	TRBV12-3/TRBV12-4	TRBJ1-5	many	CASSLTNSNQPQHF	TGTGCCAGCAGTCTGACCAATAGCAATCAGCCCCAGCATTTT
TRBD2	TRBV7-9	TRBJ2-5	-	CASSSSGTQETQYF	TGTGCCAGCAGCTCTAGCGGAACACAAGAGACCCAGTACTTC
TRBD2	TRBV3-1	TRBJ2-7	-	CASSQGLAGDVMFDEQYF	TGTGCCAGCAGCCAAGGACTAGCGGGAGATGTAATGTTTGACGAGCAGTACTTC
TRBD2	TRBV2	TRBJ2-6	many	CASSPSGLAGVGANVLTF	TGTGCCAGCAGCCCGTCGGGACTAGCGGGAGTGGGGGCCAACGTCCTGACTTTC